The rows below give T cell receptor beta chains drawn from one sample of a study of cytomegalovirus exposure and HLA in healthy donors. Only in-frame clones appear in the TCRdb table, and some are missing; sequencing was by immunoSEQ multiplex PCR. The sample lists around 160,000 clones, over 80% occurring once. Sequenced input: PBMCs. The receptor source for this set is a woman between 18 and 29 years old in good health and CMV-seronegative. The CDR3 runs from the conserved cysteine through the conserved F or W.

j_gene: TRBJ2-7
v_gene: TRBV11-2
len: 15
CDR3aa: CASSFTGTGGDEQYF

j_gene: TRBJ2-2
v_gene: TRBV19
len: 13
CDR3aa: CASSIRGPGELFF

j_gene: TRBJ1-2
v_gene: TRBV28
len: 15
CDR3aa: CASSLGGQVDYGYTF

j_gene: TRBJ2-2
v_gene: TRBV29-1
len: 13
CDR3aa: CSARQGLTGELFF

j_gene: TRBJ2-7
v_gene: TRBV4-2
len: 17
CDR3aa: CASSQEGGDRAPYEQYF

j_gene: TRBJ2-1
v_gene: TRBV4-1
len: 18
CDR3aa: CASSPVGRGRGSSNEQFF

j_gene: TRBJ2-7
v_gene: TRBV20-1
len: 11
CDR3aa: CSAREDREQYF

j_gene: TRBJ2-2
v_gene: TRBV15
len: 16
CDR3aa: CATSREGLAGSGELFF

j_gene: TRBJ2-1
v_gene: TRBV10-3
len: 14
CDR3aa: CAISGQGAYNEQFF

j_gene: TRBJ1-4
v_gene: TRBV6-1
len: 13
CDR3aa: CATSGTANEKLFF

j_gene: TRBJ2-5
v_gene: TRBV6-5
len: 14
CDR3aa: CASSRRPIQGTQYF

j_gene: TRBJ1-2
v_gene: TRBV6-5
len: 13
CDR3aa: CASSSTGGGGYTF

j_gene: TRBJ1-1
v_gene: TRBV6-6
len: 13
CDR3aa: CASSSPSGEEAFF

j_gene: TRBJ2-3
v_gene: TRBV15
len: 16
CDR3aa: CATSRGSGGAGDTQYF

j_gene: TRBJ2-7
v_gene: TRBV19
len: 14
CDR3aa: CASSRQDSSYEQYF

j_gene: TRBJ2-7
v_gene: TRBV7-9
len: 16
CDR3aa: CASSSKTSASSYEQYF

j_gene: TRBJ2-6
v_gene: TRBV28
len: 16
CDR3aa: CASTAGTISGANVLTF

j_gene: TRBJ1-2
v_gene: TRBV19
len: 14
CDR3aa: CASSQGNSLAGYTF

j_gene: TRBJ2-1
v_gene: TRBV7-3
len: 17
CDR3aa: CASSLRVGGSRYNEQFF

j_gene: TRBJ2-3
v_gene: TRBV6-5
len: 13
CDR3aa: CASRQLTTDTQYF

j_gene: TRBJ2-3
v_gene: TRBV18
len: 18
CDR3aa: CASSPTPGQRRGTDTQYF

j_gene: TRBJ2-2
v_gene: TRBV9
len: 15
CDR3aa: CASSTGQKNTGELFF

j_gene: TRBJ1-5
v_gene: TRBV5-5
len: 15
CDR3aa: CASSLGGTGTQPQHF

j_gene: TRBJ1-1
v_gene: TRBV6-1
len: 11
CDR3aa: CASRRGQGAFF

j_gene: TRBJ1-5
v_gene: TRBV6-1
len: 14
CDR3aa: CASSRQGSNQPQHF

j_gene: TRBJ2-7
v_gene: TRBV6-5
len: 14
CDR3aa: CASQTKQGRAEQYF

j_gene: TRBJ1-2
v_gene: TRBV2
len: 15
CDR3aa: CASSEENGDRMGYTF

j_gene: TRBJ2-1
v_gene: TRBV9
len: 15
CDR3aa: CASAPGLAAPNEQFF

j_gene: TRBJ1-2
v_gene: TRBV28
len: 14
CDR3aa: CASSRSDSAYGYTF

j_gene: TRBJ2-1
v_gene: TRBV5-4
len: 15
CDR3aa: CASSLLAGADNEQFF

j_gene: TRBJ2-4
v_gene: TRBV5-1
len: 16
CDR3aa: CASSLGAGGKGLDRYF

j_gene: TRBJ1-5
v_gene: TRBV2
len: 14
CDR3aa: CASTFDRNNQPQHF

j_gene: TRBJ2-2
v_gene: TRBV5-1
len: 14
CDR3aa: CASSLGGPNGELFF

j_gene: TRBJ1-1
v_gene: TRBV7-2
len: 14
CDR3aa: CASSLVRGPLEAFF

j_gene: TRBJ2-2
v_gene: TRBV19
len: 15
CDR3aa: CASSPAGGNTGELFF

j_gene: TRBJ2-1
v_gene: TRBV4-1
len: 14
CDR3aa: CASSQAPSYNEQFF

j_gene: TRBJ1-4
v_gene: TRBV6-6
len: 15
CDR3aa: CASSSIGARNEKLFF

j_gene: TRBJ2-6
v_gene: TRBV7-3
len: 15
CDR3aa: CASSLSLAGANVLTF

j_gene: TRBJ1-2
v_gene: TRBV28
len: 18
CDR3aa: CASTLTGTGLFENYGYTF

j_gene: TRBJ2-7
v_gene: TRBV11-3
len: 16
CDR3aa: CASNLAGQTLSYEQYF

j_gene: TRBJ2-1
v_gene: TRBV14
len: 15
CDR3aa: CASSQAFLSLNEQFF

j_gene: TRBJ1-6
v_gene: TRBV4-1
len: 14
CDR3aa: CASSYRGWNSPLHF

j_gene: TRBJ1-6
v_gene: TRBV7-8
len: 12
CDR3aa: CASSPVGSPLHF

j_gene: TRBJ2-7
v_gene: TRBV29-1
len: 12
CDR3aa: CSVNRGFDEQYF

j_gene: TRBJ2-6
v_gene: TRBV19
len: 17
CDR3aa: CASSAETTGIGANVLTF

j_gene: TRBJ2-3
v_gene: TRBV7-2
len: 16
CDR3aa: CASSRAWAGGTDTQYF

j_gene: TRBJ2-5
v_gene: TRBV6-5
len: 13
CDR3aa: CASSYSASQTQYF

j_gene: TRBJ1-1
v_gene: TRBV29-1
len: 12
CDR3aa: CSVGQGNTEAFF

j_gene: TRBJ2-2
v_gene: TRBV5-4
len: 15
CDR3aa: CASRSAGSNTGELFF

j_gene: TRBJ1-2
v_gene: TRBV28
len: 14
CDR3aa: CASSLGHKNYGYTF

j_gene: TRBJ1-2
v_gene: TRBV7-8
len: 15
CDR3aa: CASSSQTGGGHGYTF

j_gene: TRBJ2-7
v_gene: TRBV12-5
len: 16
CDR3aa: CASGLSYTGGWGEQYF

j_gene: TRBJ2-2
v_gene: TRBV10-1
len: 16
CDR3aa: CASSESTSANTGELFF

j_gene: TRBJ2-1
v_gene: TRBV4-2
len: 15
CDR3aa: CASSRAGGGYNEQFF

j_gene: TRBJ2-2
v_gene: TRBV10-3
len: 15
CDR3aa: CAINKLGVNTGELFF

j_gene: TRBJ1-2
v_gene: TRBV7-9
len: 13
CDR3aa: CASTIGGVYDYTF

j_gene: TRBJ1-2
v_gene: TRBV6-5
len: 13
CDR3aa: CASSYSGIYGYTF

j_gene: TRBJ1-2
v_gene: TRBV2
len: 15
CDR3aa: CASSQETGGAVGYTF

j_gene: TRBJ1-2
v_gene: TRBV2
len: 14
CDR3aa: CASSESVSKDGYTF

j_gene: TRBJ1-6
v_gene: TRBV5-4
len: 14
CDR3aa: CASNRQGGGSPLHF